This T cell receptor (beta chain) is from a study of T cell repertoires in cytomegalovirus infection. On the study more broadly: Used in the study were CMV epitopes, some recently identified and HLA-C-restricted, others well-studied and HLA-B-restricted. From public TCR beta signatures came an indication of both CMV infection and matching HLA type.

One entry per CDR3 protein, called by TCRdb with MiXCR from the reads. The repertoire holds approximately 1,000,000 distinct CDR3 sequences, around 29% seen once, with over 11% in the top ten. Regarding this clonotype: What it binds is unknown. A read error may account for a junction end that differs from germline.

The CDR3 contains 11 residues. CDR1 and CDR2 (germline): MNHEY, SMNVEV (reference sequence). Sequencing was performed on cultured CD8+ T cells from PBMCs, taken from culture after CMV antigen stimulation. The sequence was obtained from a human donor in good health (CMV status not recorded). Some clones in this sample may be carry-over from other donors' samples. The rearrangement uses TRBV27 and TRBJ2-1; D gene uncertain. In DNA, the CDR3 is TGTGCCAGCCGCCTATCAAATGAGAAGTTCTTC. Amino acids: CASRLSNEKFF.